What follows are 22 T cell receptor beta chains derived from one specimen sequenced in a study of cytomegalovirus exposure and HLA in healthy donors. PCR primers comprised 60 Vbeta and 13 Jbeta primers. Produced via immunoSEQ multiplex PCR; TCRdb's table is partial and in-frame only. Of hundreds of thousands of clones in the sample, 76% were seen once. The sample taken for sequencing was PBMCs. These receptors all come from a young man in good health and CMV-seronegative.

V gene TRBV28 combines with J gene TRBJ1-6; 8 bases map to TRBD1. CDR3 length: 14 amino acids. The germline V gene has CDR1 MDHEN and CDR2 SYDVKM. V shed 10 bases, J shed 7 bases, and the junction held 9 bases outside the gene matches. DNA for the CDR3: TGTGCCATTCGACGGACAGGGAAAAATTCACCCCTCCACTTT. This translates into CAIRRTGKNSPLHF.

The chain employs TRBV4-1 and TRBJ2-7; D gene unclear. V was trimmed by 1 base and J by 3 bases, leaving 10 bases between them. The CDR3 is made up of 14 amino acids. The germline CDR1 and CDR2 sequences are MGHRA and YSYEKL. This CDR3 reads CASSQAVASYEQYF. CDR3 DNA: TGCGCCAGCAGCCAAGCTGTCGCTAGCTACGAGCAGTACTTC.

This clone was observed a few times. V and J are TRBV10-3 and TRBJ2-1; possibly TRBD2 for D (5 bases). Germline values: CDR1 ENHRY, CDR2 SYGVKD. This CDR3 is 14 amino acids long. The V end was cut by 2 bases, the J end by 3 bases, with 8 bases between. The CDR3 DNA follows: TGTGCCATCAGTGAGCGAGCGGACTACAATGAGCAGTTCTTC. It codes for CAISERADYNEQFF.

The sample holds a few counts of this clone. The rearrangement uses TRBV12-2 and TRBJ2-1; TRBD2 was called by the table and not checked on the DNA. TRBV12-2 is marked as a pseudogene. The CDR3 runs to 15 residues. The chain's CDR3 is CASRLPAGGANEQFF. The CDR3 bases are TGTGCAAGTCGCTTACCAGCGGGAGGTGCCAATGAGCAGTTCTTC.

This clone was picked up one time. The gene calls are TRBV9 and TRBJ2-3, with 10 bases identical to TRBD1. The length of the CDR3 is 16 residues. The V gene's germline CDR1 is SGDLS and CDR2 YYNGEE. V shed 2 bases and J 3 bases; nucleotides not matched to a gene: 6. The CDR3 region is CASSVGTGERTDTQYF. CDR3 DNA: TGTGCCAGCAGCGTGGGGACAGGGGAGAGGACAGATACGCAGTATTTT. Full variable domain (remainder filled in from reference TRBV9 and TRBJ2-3): DSGVTQTPKHLITATGQRVTLRCSPRSGDLSVYWYQQSLDQGLQFLIQYYNGEERAKGNILERFSAQQFPDLHSELNLSSLELGDSALYFCASSVGTGERTDTQYFGPGTRLTVL.

The chain employs TRBV19 and TRBJ2-4, with 7 bases identical to TRBD1. Looked up from germline, CDR1 is LNHDA and CDR2 is SQIVND (reference sequence). This CDR3 contains 16 residues. V lost 5 bases to trimming and J lost 0 bases; unmatched junction nucleotides: 7. The CDR3 is CASSPRTGLAKNIQYF. CDR3 nucleotides: TGTGCCAGTAGTCCACGGACAGGACTAGCCAAAAACATTCAGTACTTC.

The CDR3 here is CASSGGVIEQFF. The CDR3 nucleotides read TGCGCCAGCAGTGGGGGAGTGATAGAGCAGTTCTTC. The chain recombines TRBV10-2 with TRBJ2-1; weak D call: TRBD2 (5 bases). Trimming left V 4 bases short and J 10 bases short, with 11 bases between. CDR1 and CDR2 (germline): WSHSY, SAAADI. The CDR3 loop spans 12 amino acids.

This clone was seen only once. J is TRBJ2-1 and V is TRBV6-4, with 8 positions matching TRBD2. Trimming at V came to 0 bases and at J to 4 bases, leaving 8 bases not matched to a gene. This CDR3 contains 17 residues. Germline V gene data show CDR1 as MRHNA and CDR2 as SNTAGT. The CDR3 nucleotides are TGTGCCAGCAGTGACTCGAGAACTAGCGGCTCATACAATGAGCAGTTCTTC. Its translation is CASSDSRTSGSYNEQFF.

V is TRBV6-6 and J is TRBJ1-1; tentatively, D is TRBD1 (5 bases). V was cut by 6 bases and J by 1 base, with 15 bases left in between. The CDR3 extends over 15 amino acids. Germline V gives CDR1 MNHNY, CDR2 SVGAGI (reference sequence). DNA of the CDR3: TGTGCCAGCAGCGGGGAGGGGTCGGGGAACACTGAAGCTTTCTTT. Protein sequence: CASSGEGSGNTEAFF.

This clone came up a few times. CDR3 region: CASSSEFQQGRTFF. The CDR3 bases are TGTGCCAGCAGTTCCGAGTTTCAGCAGGGGCGGACTTTCTTT. The rearrangement links TRBV27 to TRBJ1-1, with D tentatively TRBD1 (6 bases). CDR1 is MNHEY, CDR2 SMNVEV, per germline (reference sequence). Trimming took 4 bases from V and 12 from J, leaving 21 bases between them. The CDR3 is 14 residues long.

There are a few counts of this clone. The rearrangement joins TRBV4-2 to TRBJ1-2; maybe TRBD1 (5 bases). This CDR3 spans 15 amino acids. Germline assignment: CDR1 LGHNA and CDR2 YNFKEQ. V was shortened by 0 bases and J by 6 bases, with 14 bases between the two germline ends. The CDR3 nucleotides read TGTGCCAGCAGCCAAGATGGTCAGCGGGGCCATGGCTACACCTTC. As protein: CASSQDGQRGHGYTF.

The chain couples TRBV4-1 to TRBJ2-7; the match to TRBD1 covers 7 bases. The germline V gene encodes CDR1 MGHRA and CDR2 YSYEKL. The J segment lost 6 bases and the V segment lost 3 bases, leaving 11 bases of the junction unmatched. The CDR3 totals 15 residues. CDR3 loop: CASSHRQGLLSEQYF. In DNA form, the CDR3 reads TGCGCCAGCAGCCACCGACAGGGTCTGCTTAGCGAGCAGTACTTC.

The chain carries TRBV18 and TRBJ2-7; a possible D gene is TRBD2 (6 bases). The CDR3 runs 14 residues. V was clipped by 4 bases and J by 2 bases, with 12 bases between them. The germline V gene has CDR1 KGHSH and CDR2 LQKENI. The CDR3 here is CASSRQGGAYEQYF. The CDR3, as DNA: TGTGCCAGCTCACGTCAGGGAGGCGCCTACGAGCAGTACTTC.

The chain uses TRBV7-9 and TRBJ2-5, with TRBD1 matching 9 bases. The CDR3 extends over 14 amino acids. CDR1 and CDR2 from the germline V gene are SEHNR and FQNEAQ (reference sequence). The V and J ends lost 4 bases and 1 base, in that order; junction bases with no gene match: 1. The DNA for the CDR3 is TGTGCCAGCAGCTACAGGGGGCTCCAAGAGACCCAGTACTTC. Its protein product is CASSYRGLQETQYF.

This chain joins TRBV5-8 and TRBJ1-5, with a possible D match to TRBD1 (5 bases). This CDR3 contains 14 residues. The V end lost 4 bases, the J end lost 0 bases, and 8 bases lay between the germline ends. Germline loops: CDR1 SGHTS, CDR2 YDEGEE. Here the CDR3 reads CASSNRNSNQPQHF. The CDR3, as DNA: TGTGCCAGCAGCAACAGGAATAGCAATCAGCCCCAGCATTTT.

This clone was counted once. The gene calls are TRBV5-1 and TRBJ2-5; 7 nucleotides line up with TRBD2. The CDR3 consists of 13 residues. V gave up 0 bases and J gave up 5 bases; unmatched junction bases: 1. Germline V CDR1 and CDR2: SGHRS, YFSETQ. The CDR3 nucleotides are TGCGCCAGCAGCTTGGAGGGAGGGGAGACCCAGTACTTC. Amino acid sequence: CASSLEGGETQYF. The full variable domain, with the rest looked up from reference TRBV5-1 and TRBJ2-5, is KAGVTQTPRYLIKTRGQQVTLSCSPISGHRSVSWYQQTPGQGLQFLFEYFSETQRNKGNFPGRFSGRQFSNSRSEMNVSTLELGDSALYLCASSLEGGETQYFGPGTRLLVL.

This clone was observed a few times. The chain is built from TRBV5-1 and TRBJ2-7; 8 bases match TRBD2. The CDR3 length is 16 residues. Unmatched junction bases numbered 7, after V lost 0 bases and J lost 2 bases. In germline, CDR1 is SGHRS, CDR2 YFSETQ. The CDR3 DNA follows: TGCGCCAGCAGCTTGGCCGGGGAAGCGGGAGCCTACGAGCAGTACTTC. Encoded protein: CASSLAGEAGAYEQYF.

V is TRBV9 and J is TRBJ1-3; 7 nucleotides line up with TRBD1. CDR1 SGDLS and CDR2 YYNGEE come from the germline V gene. This CDR3 is built from 15 residues. The junction had 5 bases not matched to a gene; V was cut back by 3 bases and J by 2 bases. Here the CDR3 reads CASSALTGAGNTIYF. The DNA for the CDR3 is TGTGCCAGCAGCGCGCTCACAGGGGCTGGAAACACCATATATTTT.

This rearrangement joins TRBV12-5 to TRBJ1-2; 9 bases align to TRBD1. V shed 3 bases and J 7 bases; nucleotides not matched to a gene: 9. This CDR3 comprises 15 residues. Germline lookup yields CDR1 LGHNT and CDR2 FRNRAP. The CDR3 nucleotides read TGTGCTAGTGGTTTCACAGGGGGCAGTGGACGTGGCTACACCTTC. Protein product: CASGFTGGSGRGYTF.

The V and J genes are TRBV9 and TRBJ2-7; no clear D gene. CDR1 and CDR2 from the germline V gene are SGDLS and YYNGEE. This CDR3 is built from 14 residues. Trimming shortened V by 0 bases and J by 3 bases, and 10 bases separated the two germline ends. The CDR3 reads CASSVAASYYEQYF. The CDR3 bases are TGTGCCAGCAGCGTAGCCGCTAGTTACTACGAGCAGTACTTC.

This clone came up a few times. This chain uses TRBV7-3 with TRBJ1-1; D may be TRBD1 (5 bases). V shed 6 bases and J shed 4 bases, with 9 bases lying between them. Germline CDR1 reads SGHTA; CDR2 reads FQGTGA. This CDR3 comprises 12 residues. In DNA, the CDR3 is TGTGCCAGCAGAGGGGATGCCACTGAAGCTTTCTTT. Its protein is CASRGDATEAFF.

The V and J genes are TRBV6-4 and TRBJ2-3; 9 positions agree with TRBD2. Germline V gives CDR1 MRHNA, CDR2 SNTAGT. The CDR3 runs to 14 residues. After removal of 4 bases from V and 4 bases from J, the junction contained 3 bases not matched to a gene. The CDR3 coding sequence is TGTGCCAGCAGTGTCGGGACTAGCTCAGATACGCAGTATTTT. This gives the protein CASSVGTSSDTQYF.